Each of the 26 T cell receptor beta chains below was sequenced from the same sample in a study of blood T cell repertoires in COVID-19. Method: immunoSEQ multiplex PCR; TCRdb's copy keeps in-frame clones and lacks some. Among under 200,000 clones listed, approximately 91% were seen once. The source material was peripheral blood. Receptors originate from a man between 18 and 35 years old with acute or convalescent COVID-19.

This chain links TRBV18 with TRBJ1-2; 7 bases are a match to TRBD1. The CDR3 has 14 residues. Germline loops: CDR1 KGHSH, CDR2 LQKENI. V gave up 5 bases and J gave up 4 bases; unmatched junction bases: 7. DNA of the CDR3: TGTGCCAGCTCAACCGGGCCAGGGGGCTATGGCTACACCTTC. Protein: CASSTGPGGYGYTF.

The chain uses TRBV9 and TRBJ1-4; D remains ambiguous. CDR1 SGDLS and CDR2 YYNGEE come from the germline V gene. The CDR3 runs to 13 residues. V gave up 3 bases and J gave up 7 bases, with 10 bases separating them. The CDR3 bases are TGTGCCAGCAGCGGATTGCGGAGTGAAAAACTGTTTTTT. Translated, it gives CASSGLRSEKLFF.

The gene calls are TRBV6-4 and TRBJ2-3; no clear D gene. V lost 3 bases and J lost 3, with 7 bases in between. The CDR3 extends over 13 amino acids. Germline CDR1 and CDR2: MRHNA and SNTAGT. CDR3: CASSEQRTDTQYF. In DNA form, the CDR3 reads TGTGCCAGCAGTGAGCAACGGACAGATACGCAGTATTTT.

This chain connects TRBV7-7 to TRBJ2-5; 8 nucleotides align to TRBD1. The CDR3 runs 13 residues. Germline V gene sequence: CDR1 SSHAT, CDR2 FNYEAQ (reference sequence). The ends lost 8 bases at V and 5 bases at J; junction bases unmatched: 7. CDR3 loop: CASGPGGGETQYF. The CDR3 coding sequence is TGTGCCAGCGGCCCAGGGGGCGGGGAGACCCAGTACTTC.

This chain's CDR3 is CASSFDRGNQPQHF. For the CDR3, the DNA is TGTGCCAGCAGTTTTGACAGGGGCAATCAGCCCCAGCATTTT. This sequence joins TRBV28 and TRBJ1-5; TRBD1 agrees at 7 bases. In germline, CDR1 is MDHEN, CDR2 SYDVKM. V trimming: 3 bases; J trimming: 2 bases; junction bases outside the gene matches: 1. The CDR3 totals 14 residues.

The rearrangement links TRBV11-2 to TRBJ1-1; 9 positions agree with TRBD1. The germline gives CDR1 SGHAT, CDR2 FQNNGV. After removal of 5 bases from V and 0 bases from J, the junction contained 4 bases not matched to a gene. There are 15 residues in the CDR3. CDR3 bases: TGTGCCAGCAGCCCGGGGGACAGGGTGAACACTGAAGCTTTCTTT. Its translation is CASSPGDRVNTEAFF. Complete variable domain (other parts from reference TRBV11-2 and TRBJ1-1): EAGVAQSPRYKIIEKRQSVAFWCNPISGHATLYWYQQILGQGPKLLIQFQNNGVVDDSQLPKDRFSAERLKGVDSTLKIQPAKLEDSAVYLCASSPGDRVNTEAFFGQGTRLTVV.

The V gene is TRBV2, the J gene TRBJ2-3, with 10 bases identical to TRBD2. Germline V CDR1 and CDR2: SNHLY, FYNNEI. The CDR3 consists of 17 residues. The junction had 9 bases not matched to a gene; V was cut back by 2 bases and J by 4 bases. The CDR3, as DNA: TGTGCCAGCAGTGAACAGGGCCTAGCGGGAGATCCAGATACGCAGTATTTT. Translated, it gives CASSEQGLAGDPDTQYF.

The chain is built from TRBV19 and TRBJ2-7; a weak D match, TRBD2 (5 bases). Trimming left V 5 bases short and J 1 base short, with 18 bases between. The CDR3 consists of 16 residues. Germline-derived CDR1 and CDR2 are LNHDA and SQIVND (reference sequence). The CDR3 DNA reads TGTGCCAGTAGTGGAGTGAGGGAGAAGGGATCCTACGAGCAGTACTTC. Translating gives CASSGVREKGSYEQYF.

The CDR3 DNA reads as TGTGCCAGCAGCTTAGGGCCCGAGCGGGGCGAGCAGTACTTC. It codes for CASSLGPERGEQYF. The chain combines TRBV11-2 with TRBJ2-7; 7 nucleotides agree with TRBD2. The CDR3 loop spans 14 amino acids. V gave up 1 base and J gave up 6 bases; unmatched junction bases: 6. Per the germline V gene, CDR1 is SGHAT and CDR2 is FQNNGV.

V gene TRBV5-1 combines with J gene TRBJ2-2; 9 bases map to TRBD2. Per the germline V gene, CDR1 is SGHRS and CDR2 is YFSETQ. The CDR3 loop spans 19 amino acids. V was pared by 0 bases and J by 1 base, with 10 bases of the junction left unmatched. CDR3 DNA: TGCGCCAGCAGCTTGGCCAGGGGTAGCGGGGGTTTGAACACCGGGGAGCTGTTTTTT. It yields the protein CASSLARGSGGLNTGELFF.

The chain uses TRBV6-1 and TRBJ1-5; D unclear. Trimming pared 3 bases from V and 6 bases from J, leaving 9 bases between. Germline V gene lookup returns CDR1 MNHNS and CDR2 SASEGT. The CDR3 spans 13 residues. The DNA of the CDR3 is TGTGCCAGCAGTGATGAGGGTATTCAGCCCCAGCATTTT. This sequence encodes CASSDEGIQPQHF.

The chain has TRBV21-1 and TRBJ1-1. TRBV21-1 is classified as a pseudogene. The CDR3 sequence is 15 residues long. Written as DNA, the CDR3 is TGTGCCAGCATCTTTATAACGGGACTGACTTCAGGAGCTTTCTTT. This translates into CASIFITGLTSGAFF.

This chain links TRBV6-6 with TRBJ1-1, with TRBD1 matching over 7 bases. After removal of 0 bases from V and 8 bases from J, the junction contained 3 bases not matched to a gene. This CDR3 contains 13 residues. Germline assignment: CDR1 MNHNY and CDR2 SVGAGI (reference sequence). In DNA form, the CDR3 reads TGTGCCAGCAGTTACTCTGACAGGGTGGAAGCTTTCTTT. Protein product: CASSYSDRVEAFF.

This rearrangement joins TRBV25-1 to TRBJ1-1; possible D gene TRBD1, 5 bases. Trimming pared 3 bases from V and 5 bases from J, leaving 13 bases between. Germline assignment: CDR1 MGHDK and CDR2 SYGVNS. This CDR3 is 14 amino acids long. CDR3 amino acids: CASSDPRGVTEAFF. CDR3 coding DNA: TGTGCCAGCAGTGACCCTCGGGGGGTAACTGAAGCTTTCTTT.

The sample holds one count of this clone. The chain is built from TRBV7-9 and TRBJ2-3, with 8 bases fitting TRBD2. Germline CDR1 and CDR2: SEHNR and FQNEAQ (reference sequence). This CDR3 spans 16 amino acids. J was trimmed by 0 bases and V by 6 bases; bases with no gene match: 8. The CDR3 loop is CASSRGGFSSTDTQYF. CDR3 DNA sequence: TGTGCCAGCAGTCGCGGGGGGTTCTCTAGCACAGATACGCAGTATTTT.

This sequence joins TRBV29-1 and TRBJ1-2, with a weak D call TRBD1 (6 bases). CDR1 and CDR2 from the germline V gene are SQVTM and ANQGSEA. This CDR3 has 15 residues. Trimming left V 1 base short and J 4 bases short, with 16 bases between. The CDR3 nucleotides read TGCAGCGTTGAAGGAGGGTCCAGGGGTGGCTATGGCTACACCTTC. Amino acids: CSVEGGSRGGYGYTF.

The genes are TRBV4-2 and TRBJ1-2; 9 nucleotides align to TRBD1. The CDR3 totals 17 residues. CDR1 LGHNA and CDR2 YNFKEQ come from the germline V gene. V lost 0 bases to trimming and J lost 7 bases; unmatched junction nucleotides: 12. CDR3 in DNA: TGTGCCAGCAGCCAAGATAATACAGGGGGCTCTATAGGTGGCTACACCTTC. Amino acids: CASSQDNTGGSIGGYTF.

V gene TRBV7-9 combines with J gene TRBJ2-1, with 8 bases fitting TRBD2. Germline CDR1 and CDR2: SEHNR and FQNEAQ (reference sequence). V lost 7 bases to trimming and J lost 0 bases; unmatched junction nucleotides: 8. The CDR3 consists of 16 residues. CDR3 amino acids: CASTLIGGDSYNEQFF. CDR3 coding DNA: TGTGCCAGCACCTTGATCGGGGGGGACTCCTACAATGAGCAGTTCTTC.

The J gene is TRBJ1-1, the V gene TRBV6-4; tentative D call: TRBD1 (5 bases). The V end lost 6 bases, the J end lost 7 bases, and 12 bases lay between the germline ends. CDR1 is MRHNA and CDR2 is SNTAGT in the germline V gene. The CDR3 sequence is 12 residues long. CDR3 coding DNA: TGTGCCAGCAGCCACCCGGGGGGTGAAGCTTTCTTT. Protein sequence: CASSHPGGEAFF.

V is TRBV10-1 and J is TRBJ1-5, with D uncertain. This CDR3 region has 13 residues. In germline, CDR1 is WNHNN, CDR2 SYGVQD (reference sequence). The V and J ends lost 1 base and 4 bases respectively, with 5 bases between them. CDR3: CASSEWLNQPQHF. CDR3 DNA: TGCGCCAGCAGTGAGTGGCTGAATCAGCCCCAGCATTTT.

J is TRBJ2-3 and V is TRBV5-1; possibly TRBD1 for D (6 bases). The V gene lost 7 bases and the J gene lost 4 bases, with 16 bases spanning the gap. Germline CDR1 reads SGHRS; CDR2 reads YFSETQ. This CDR3 spans 14 amino acids. CDR3 in amino acids: CASRPRGQPDTQYF. The CDR3 DNA is TGCGCCAGCCGTCCCAGGGGCCAACCAGATACGCAGTATTTT.

This clone came up once. The chain links TRBV6-5 to TRBJ1-3; a possible D gene is TRBD1 (5 bases). The V end lost 6 bases, the J end lost 4 bases, and 16 bases lay between the germline ends. CDR3 size: 15 residues. Looked up from germline, CDR1 is MNHEY and CDR2 is SVGAGI. Written as DNA, the CDR3 is TGTGCCAGCAGCTACGGGGGGGGTGGCGGAAACACCATATATTTT. Translating gives CASSYGGGGGNTIYF.

J is TRBJ1-1 and V is TRBV12-5; 7 bases align to TRBD1. This CDR3 is built from 18 residues. The trim removed 4 bases at V and 2 bases at J, leaving 16 bases unmatched. Germline V gene sequence: CDR1 LGHNT, CDR2 FRNRAP. DNA of the CDR3: TGTGCTAGTGGTTGGGACAATGAACAGGGGACGTTTAACACTGAAGCTTTCTTT. It encodes CASGWDNEQGTFNTEAFF.

CDR3 residues: CASLRDRATDTQYF. CDR3 coding DNA: TGTGCTAGTTTACGGGACAGGGCCACAGATACGCAGTATTTT. The rearrangement joins TRBV12-5 to TRBJ2-3, with 9 bases aligning to TRBD1. With 8 bases clipped from V and 2 bases from J, the junction kept 5 bases outside the gene matches. The CDR3 runs 14 residues. The germline V gene encodes CDR1 LGHNT and CDR2 FRNRAP.

V usage is TRBV5-1 and J usage is TRBJ2-1; TRBD2 aligns across 7 bases. With V trimmed by 3 bases and J by 0 bases, 15 bases remained unmatched. CDR3 length: 19 amino acids. Germline loops: CDR1 SGHRS, CDR2 YFSETQ. CDR3 bases: TGCGCCAGCAGCTCCCGGGGAGGGGCCGTTTTTAGCTCCTACAATGAGCAGTTCTTC. It specifies CASSSRGGAVFSSYNEQFF.

This clone was detected once. The rearrangement links TRBV4-1 to TRBJ1-5; D uncertain. V dropped 3 bases and J dropped 0 bases, with 9 bases sitting between them. This CDR3 is built from 15 residues. CDR1 and CDR2 from the germline V gene are MGHRA and YSYEKL. The CDR3 protein is CASSQGVYSNQPQHF. The CDR3 DNA reads TGCGCCAGCAGCCAGGGCGTTTATAGCAATCAGCCCCAGCATTTT.